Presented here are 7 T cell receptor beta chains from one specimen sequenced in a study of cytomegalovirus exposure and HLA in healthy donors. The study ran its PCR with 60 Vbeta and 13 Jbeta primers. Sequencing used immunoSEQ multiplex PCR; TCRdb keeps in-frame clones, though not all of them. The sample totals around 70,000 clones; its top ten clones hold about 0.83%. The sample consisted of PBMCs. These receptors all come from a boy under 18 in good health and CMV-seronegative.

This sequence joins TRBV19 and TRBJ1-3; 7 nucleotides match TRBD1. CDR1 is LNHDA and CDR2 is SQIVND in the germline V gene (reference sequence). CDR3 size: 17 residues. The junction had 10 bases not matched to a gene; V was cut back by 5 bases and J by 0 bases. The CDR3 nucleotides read TGTGCCAGTAGTCTGCGTTGGGACAGTTCCTCTGGAAACACCATATATTTT. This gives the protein CASSLRWDSSSGNTIYF.

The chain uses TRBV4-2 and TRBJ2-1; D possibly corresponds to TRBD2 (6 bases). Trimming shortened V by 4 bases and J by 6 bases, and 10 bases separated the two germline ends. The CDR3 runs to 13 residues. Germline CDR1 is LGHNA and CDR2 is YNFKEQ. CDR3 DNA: TGTGCCAGCAGCCCGGAGGAGGGCAATGAGCAGTTCTTC. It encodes CASSPEEGNEQFF.

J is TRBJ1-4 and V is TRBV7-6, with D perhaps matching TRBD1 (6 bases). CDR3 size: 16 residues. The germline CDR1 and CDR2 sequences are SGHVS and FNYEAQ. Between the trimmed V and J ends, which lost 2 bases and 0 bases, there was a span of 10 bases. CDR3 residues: CASSLRGAATNEKLFF. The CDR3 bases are TGTGCCAGCAGCTTACGGGGGGCTGCAACTAATGAAAAACTGTTTTTT.

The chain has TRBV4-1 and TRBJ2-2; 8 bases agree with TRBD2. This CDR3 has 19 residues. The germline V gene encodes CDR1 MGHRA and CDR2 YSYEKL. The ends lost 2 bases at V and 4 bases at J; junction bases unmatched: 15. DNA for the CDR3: TGCGCCAGCAGCCAAAGGTCTTCTCCGGAACTAGCGGTCACCGGGGAGCTGTTTTTT. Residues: CASSQRSSPELAVTGELFF.

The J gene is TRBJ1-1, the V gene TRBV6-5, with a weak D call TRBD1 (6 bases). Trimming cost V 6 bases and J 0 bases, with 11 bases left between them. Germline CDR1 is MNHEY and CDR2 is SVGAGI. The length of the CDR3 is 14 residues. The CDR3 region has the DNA TGTGCCAGCAGCCCTGGACAGATGAACACTGAAGCTTTCTTT. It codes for CASSPGQMNTEAFF.

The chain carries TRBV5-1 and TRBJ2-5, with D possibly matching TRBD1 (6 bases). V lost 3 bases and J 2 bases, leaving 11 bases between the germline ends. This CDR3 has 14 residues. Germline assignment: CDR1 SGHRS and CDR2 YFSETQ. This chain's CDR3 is CASSSYGQQETQYF. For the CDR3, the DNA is TGCGCCAGCAGCTCATACGGACAGCAAGAGACCCAGTACTTC.

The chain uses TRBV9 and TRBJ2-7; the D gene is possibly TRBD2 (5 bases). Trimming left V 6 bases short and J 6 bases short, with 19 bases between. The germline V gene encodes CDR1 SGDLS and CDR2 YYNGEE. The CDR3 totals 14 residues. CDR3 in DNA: TGTGCCAGCACCGCCTCCGGGGAACCAGGCGAGCAGTACTTC. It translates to CASTASGEPGEQYF. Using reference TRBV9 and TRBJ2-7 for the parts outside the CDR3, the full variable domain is DSGVTQTPKHLITATGQRVTLRCSPRSGDLSVYWYQQSLDQGLQFLIQYYNGEERAKGNILERFSAQQFPDLHSELNLSSLELGDSALYFCASTASGEPGEQYFGPGTRLTVT.